Shown below are 20 T cell receptor beta chains from a single sample sequenced in a study of CD8 T cells in Susac syndrome. RNA amounts of roughly 0.45 to 1 ug underwent reverse transcription with random hexamers. TCRdb reanalysed the immunoSEQ multiplex PCR reads using MiXCR and keeps one entry per CDR3 protein. The sample has about 100,000 distinct CDR3 sequences, roughly 96% seen once. The sequenced material came from CD8+ T cells from PBMCs. These TCRs come from a human donor with Susac syndrome.

The chain employs TRBV12-3 or TRBV12-4 and TRBJ2-5, with D hard to call. Deletions cut 0 bases from V and 4 bases from J, with 3 bases between. There are 12 residues in the CDR3. The CDR3 coding sequence is TGTGCCAGCAGTTTAGCCACAGAGACCCAGTACTTC. Its protein is CASSLATETQYF.

J is TRBJ2-7 and V is TRBV14, with TRBD1 matching 7 bases. The CDR3 has 14 amino acids. The germline V gene encodes CDR1 SGHDN and CDR2 FVKESK. J gave up 0 bases and V 4 bases, and 3 bases lay outside the gene matches. The CDR3 is CASSRRGSSYEQYF. CDR3 bases: TGTGCCAGCAGCCGCAGGGGGAGCTCCTACGAGCAGTACTTC.

The chain employs TRBV5-1 and TRBJ2-3; 7 nucleotides agree with TRBD2. The CDR3 spans 15 residues. The J segment lost 0 bases and the V segment lost 4 bases, leaving 5 bases of the junction unmatched. Germline loops: CDR1 SGHRS, CDR2 YFSETQ. CDR3 DNA sequence: TGCGCCAGCAGCGTCGTTAGCGGGAGCACAGATACGCAGTATTTT. It is translated as CASSVVSGSTDTQYF.

The CDR3 region is CASSYSTSSYEQYF. The CDR3 coding sequence is TGTGCCAGCAGTTACTCGACTAGCTCCTACGAGCAGTACTTC. V and J are TRBV6-2 or TRBV6-3 and TRBJ2-7, with D perhaps TRBD2 (6 bases). CDR1 and CDR2 (germline): MNHEY, SVGEGT. This CDR3 comprises 14 residues. Trimming took off 0 bases at V and 0 bases at J, with 6 bases between the two ends.

V usage is TRBV9 and J usage is TRBJ1-3, with TRBD1 as a possible D gene (6 bases). Germline CDR1 is SGDLS and CDR2 is YYNGEE. Trimming stripped 4 bases from V and 7 bases from J, with 12 bases between. CDR3 length equals 13 residues. The CDR3 spells CASSQPGDNTIYF. For the CDR3, the DNA is TGTGCCAGCAGCCAGCCAGGGGATAACACCATATATTTT. The whole variable domain, filled in from reference TRBV9 and TRBJ1-3, reads DSGVTQTPKHLITATGQRVTLRCSPRSGDLSVYWYQQSLDQGLQFLIQYYNGEERAKGNILERFSAQQFPDLHSELNLSSLELGDSALYFCASSQPGDNTIYFGEGSWLTVV.

This clonotype was seen once. This rearrangement joins TRBV29-1 to TRBJ2-3; a weak D match, TRBD2 (5 bases). Trimming removed 5 bases from V and 2 bases from J, with 8 bases in between. This CDR3 spans 12 amino acids. Germline loops: CDR1 SQVTM, CDR2 ANQGSEA. The DNA of the CDR3 is TGCAGCGTTAGCGGTCCCACAGATACGCAGTATTTT. Protein sequence: CSVSGPTDTQYF.

V is TRBV20-1 and J is TRBJ2-7, with 10 nucleotides matching TRBD2. CDR3 length equals 14 residues. Germline V gene sequence: CDR1 DFQATT, CDR2 SNEGSKA (reference sequence). J lost 1 base, V lost 5 bases, and 5 bases had no gene match. CDR3 in amino acids: CSADGTSESYEQYF. As DNA, the CDR3 is TGCAGTGCTGACGGGACTAGCGAATCCTACGAGCAGTACTTC.

The chain uses TRBV9 and TRBJ1-2, with D maybe TRBD1 (6 bases). CDR1 and CDR2 (germline): SGDLS, YYNGEE. The CDR3 runs 16 residues. Trimming stripped 0 bases from V and 4 bases from J, with 16 bases between. CDR3 DNA: TGTGCCAGCAGCGTAGATGCGACAGGATCGGGCTATGGCTACACCTTC. Encoded protein: CASSVDATGSGYGYTF.

This chain uses TRBV29-1 with TRBJ1-1, with unresolved D. V lost 7 bases and J 3 bases, leaving 15 bases between the germline ends. The CDR3 sequence is 13 residues long. Germline values: CDR1 SQVTM, CDR2 ANQGSEA. Here the CDR3 DNA reads TGCAGCGGACTTCGTCTGTCGGACACTGAAGCTTTCTTT. This gives the protein CSGLRLSDTEAFF.

The chain links TRBV29-1 to TRBJ1-1, with D perhaps matching TRBD1 (5 bases). Germline CDR1 reads SQVTM; CDR2 reads ANQGSEA. Between the trimmed V and J ends, which lost 6 bases and 1 base, there was a span of 15 bases. The CDR3 sequence is 14 residues long. CDR3 amino acids: CSVKSRQTNTEAFF. CDR3 nucleotide sequence: TGCAGCGTCAAATCTCGACAGACGAACACTGAAGCTTTCTTT.

The V gene is TRBV4-1, the J gene TRBJ2-5, with 11 bases lining up with TRBD2. CDR3 length: 17 residues. Germline V lookup: CDR1 MGHRA, CDR2 YSYEKL. The trim removed 1 base at V and 4 bases at J, leaving 8 bases unmatched. The DNA of the CDR3 is TGCGCCAGCAGCCAAGGTAGCGGGAGGGCCGGTATAGAGACCCAGTACTTC. Translating gives CASSQGSGRAGIETQYF.

V usage is TRBV20-1 and J usage is TRBJ1-1, with 9 nucleotides matching TRBD1. This CDR3 is built from 12 residues. Germline V lookup: CDR1 DFQATT, CDR2 SNEGSKA (reference sequence). Germline trimming cut 1 base from V and 10 bases from J; bases unmatched to any gene: 4. The DNA for the CDR3 is TGCAGTGCTAGAGCCTGGGGACAGGGAGCTTTCTTT. It encodes CSARAWGQGAFF.

The rearrangement uses TRBV12-3 or TRBV12-4 and TRBJ2-5; D call uncertain. Trimming took off 3 bases at V and 2 bases at J, with 7 bases between the two ends. This CDR3 comprises 13 residues. In nucleotides, the CDR3 is TGTGCCAGCAGTTTGAGGAATCAAGAGACCCAGTACTTC. It encodes CASSLRNQETQYF.

The chain is built from TRBV27 and TRBJ2-7; D may correspond to TRBD1 or TRBD2 (5 bases each). The CDR3 is made up of 13 amino acids. Trimming stripped 2 bases from V and 6 bases from J, with 11 bases between. The germline V gene encodes CDR1 MNHEY and CDR2 SMNVEV (reference sequence). CDR3 loop: CASSLIRGAEQYF. In DNA form, the CDR3 reads TGTGCCAGCAGTTTAATTCGAGGGGCCGAGCAGTACTTC.

The rearrangement uses TRBV27 and TRBJ2-5; D is unresolved. The CDR3 loop spans 11 amino acids. CDR1 and CDR2 (germline): MNHEY, SMNVEV (reference sequence). Trimming took 5 bases from V and 4 from J, leaving 5 bases between them. The CDR3 is CASSPPETQYF. CDR3 in DNA: TGTGCCAGCAGTCCCCCAGAGACCCAGTACTTC.

V and J are TRBV6-1 and TRBJ2-2; D is perhaps TRBD1 (6 bases). The CDR3 extends over 13 amino acids. V shed 10 bases and J shed 5 bases, with 14 bases lying between them. The V gene's germline CDR1 is MNHNS and CDR2 SASEGT. Here the CDR3 reads CATGRGQTGELFF. The CDR3 nucleotides read TGTGCCACGGGCCGAGGACAGACCGGGGAGCTGTTTTTT.

The genes are TRBV29-1 and TRBJ1-2; tentatively, D is TRBD1 (5 bases). Trimming pared 8 bases from V and 1 base from J, leaving 17 bases between. The CDR3 runs 14 residues. Germline loops: CDR1 SQVTM, CDR2 ANQGSEA. CDR3 region: CSTLGGDLNYGYTF. The CDR3 coding sequence is TGCAGCACCCTGGGAGGGGACCTTAACTATGGCTACACCTTC.

The J gene is TRBJ2-5, the V gene TRBV29-1, with 12 bases that match TRBD1. Trimming removed 8 bases from V and 3 bases from J; junction bases left unmatched: 4. There are 13 residues in the CDR3. Per germline, CDR1 SQVTM and CDR2 ANQGSEA. The CDR3 loop reads CSLGQGAEETQYF. The CDR3 bases are TGCAGCTTGGGACAGGGGGCTGAAGAGACCCAGTACTTC.

The rearrangement joins TRBV15 to TRBJ2-1, with 7 bases aligning to TRBD2. Germline V CDR1 and CDR2: LNHNV, YYDKDF (reference sequence). The CDR3 runs 15 residues. V was pared by 0 bases and J by 6 bases, with 5 bases of the junction left unmatched. The CDR3 spells CATSRDAGEGNEQFF. The CDR3 nucleotides read TGTGCCACCAGCAGAGATGCGGGAGAGGGCAATGAGCAGTTCTTC.

V and J are TRBV29-1 and TRBJ2-5; D gene uncertain. V was shortened by 0 bases and J by 4 bases, with 3 bases between the two germline ends. Looked up from germline, CDR1 is SQVTM and CDR2 is ANQGSEA. This CDR3 region has 11 residues. The CDR3 protein is CSVEDLETQYF. CDR3 coding DNA: TGCAGCGTTGAAGATCTAGAGACCCAGTACTTC.